Listed below are T cell receptor beta chains from one sample, sequenced in a study of T cell changes during pregnancy in multiple sclerosis. The method was immunoSEQ multiplex PCR; TCRdb's version includes in-frame clones alone and lacks a portion of them. The profile shows about 120,000 clones, approximately 95% of them singletons. The sequenced sample was peripheral blood, obtained before pregnancy. These receptors all stem from a female donor with multiple sclerosis, enrolled in a pregnancy study. The CDR3 runs from the conserved cysteine through the conserved F or W. A D gene is named only where the DNA matches it firmly. Clone size, where shown, is once, few, many, or a class for clones that have expanded.

D	J	V	size	DNA	CDR3
NA	TRBJ2-1	TRBV10-3	NA	TGTGCCATCAGTGAGTCGTGGCTAGCCAATGAGCAGTTCTTC	CAISESWLANEQFF
NA	TRBJ1-3	TRBV23-1	NA	TGCGCCAGCAGCCCGTCCGGCACCATATATTTT	CASSPSGTIYF
NA	TRBJ1-1	TRBV6-1	NA	TGTGCCAGCAGTGAAGCACGAGGCACCGGGAACACTGAAGCTTTCTTT	CASSEARGTGNTEAFF
NA	TRBJ2-1	TRBV18	NA	TGTGCCAGCTCACCACCGTCGGTGTATGAGCAGTTCTTC	CASSPPSVYEQFF
TRBD1	TRBJ1-1	TRBV5-4	NA	TGTGCCAGCAGCTTGCCAGGGGGGACTGAAGCTTTCTTT	CASSLPGGTEAFF
NA	TRBJ1-4	TRBV28	few	TGTGCCAGCAGCCGGTCACCCGGGGAACTGTTTTTT	CASSRSPGELFF
TRBD1	TRBJ1-3	TRBV9	NA	TGTGCCAGCAGCCCCATGGGACAGGCTAGAAACACCATATATTTT	CASSPMGQARNTIYF
NA	TRBJ2-7	TRBV30	NA	TGTGCCTGGAGTGAAGGTCAGGGTGTGCCCTACGAGCAGTACTTC	CAWSEGQGVPYEQYF
NA	TRBJ1-6	TRBV19	NA	TGTGCCAGTAGTATCCAGGGGAATTCACCCCTCCACTTT	CASSIQGNSPLHF
NA	TRBJ2-6	TRBV28	NA	TGTGCCAGCGGACGGGGGACTGGGGCCAACGTCCTGACTTTC	CASGRGTGANVLTF
TRBD2	TRBJ2-7	TRBV13	NA	TGTGCCAGCAGCTTTATGACTAGCGGGAGGGCGGACGAGCAGTACTTC	CASSFMTSGRADEQYF
TRBD1	TRBJ2-5	TRBV5-1	once	TGCGCCAGCAGCTTGGACAGGGGGGAGACCCAGTACTTC	CASSLDRGETQYF
NA	TRBJ1-2	TRBV30	NA	TGTGCCTGGAGTGTAACAGCAGGGAATGGCTACACCTTC	CAWSVTAGNGYTF
NA	TRBJ1-3	TRBV5-5	NA	TGTGCCAGCAGCTTGGGGGGGCAAGGGGACACCATATATTTT	CASSLGGQGDTIYF
TRBD1	TRBJ2-1	TRBV5-1	NA	TGCGCCAGCAGCTTGGAGCAGGGGGCTAACTACAATGAGCAGTTCTTC	CASSLEQGANYNEQFF
NA	TRBJ2-1	TRBV5-1	NA	TGCGCCAGCAGCTTGGATCCTAGCTTCAATGAGCAGTTCTTC	CASSLDPSFNEQFF
NA	TRBJ2-1	TRBV2	NA	TGTGCCAGCAAAGGGACAATCAATGAGCAGTTCTTC	CASKGTINEQFF
NA	TRBJ1-1	TRBV5-1	NA	TGCGCCAGCAGCTTGGAAGTCCAGGGGAACACTGAAGCTTTCTTT	CASSLEVQGNTEAFF
TRBD1	TRBJ1-1	TRBV27	NA	TGTGCCAGCAGCCGGGACAGCACTGAAGCTTTCTTT	CASSRDSTEAFF
NA	TRBJ2-2	TRBV6-1	NA	TGTGCCAGCAGTGAAGCGCGCCAGGGTGTCGTGGGATACACCGGGGAGCTGTTTTTT	CASSEARQGVVGYTGELFF
NA	TRBJ2-2	TRBV7-9	NA	TGTGCCAGCACCGATCCTCCCGGGTTAAGTGGCACCGGGGAGCTGTTTTTT	CASTDPPGLSGTGELFF
TRBD2	TRBJ2-1	TRBV6-1	NA	TGTGCCAGCAGTGATCAACCCGGGGGGGCTTTCTACAATGAGCAGTTCTTC	CASSDQPGGAFYNEQFF
TRBD1	TRBJ2-1	TRBV27	NA	TGTGCCAGCAGTCCCCGACAGGGAAGGGGCAATGAGCAGTTCTTC	CASSPRQGRGNEQFF
NA	TRBJ1-2	TRBV30	NA	TGTGCCTGGAGTGTACCGGAGGGGAGTAACTATGGCTACACCTTC	CAWSVPEGSNYGYTF
NA	TRBJ1-5	TRBV27	NA	TGTGCCAGCAGTTTTCTTCAGGACAGAAATCAGCCCCAGCATTTT	CASSFLQDRNQPQHF
NA	TRBJ2-3	TRBV27	NA	TGTGCCAGCAGTCCCCGGACAGAGTCGGATACGCAGTATTTT	CASSPRTESDTQYF
NA	TRBJ2-3	TRBV10-3	NA	TGTGCCATCAGTGAAAAGGGGCTAGACACAGATACGCAGTATTTT	CAISEKGLDTDTQYF
NA	TRBJ2-2	TRBV7-9	NA	TGTGCCAGCAGCTTATCAGGGGCGCAGAACACCGGGGAGCTGTTTTTT	CASSLSGAQNTGELFF
TRBD2	TRBJ2-7	TRBV11-3	NA	TGTGCCAGCAGCTTAGCTAGCGGGTCTACCTACGAGCAGTACTTC	CASSLASGSTYEQYF
TRBD1	TRBJ1-3	TRBV29-1	NA	TGCAGCGCTGCTGATTTACAGGGGGCTGGAAACACCATATATTTT	CSAADLQGAGNTIYF
NA	TRBJ1-4	TRBV5-1	NA	TGCGCCAGCAGCGTCGACAGCTTTAATGAAAAACTGTTTTTT	CASSVDSFNEKLFF
TRBD2	TRBJ2-2	TRBV2	NA	TGTGCCAGCCTGGGGGGGGAGACCGGGGAGCTGTTTTTT	CASLGGETGELFF
NA	TRBJ1-4	TRBV30	NA	TGTGCCTGGAGTGAAGGAAGGGGCCCCGAAAAACTGTTTTTT	CAWSEGRGPEKLFF
NA	TRBJ1-4	TRBV10-3	NA	TGTGCCATCGGGGCCCTCAATGAAAAACTGTTTTTT	CAIGALNEKLFF
NA	TRBJ1-5	TRBV5-1	NA	TGCGCCAGCAGCTCGGAAGGGGAAGGAGGGCAGCCCCAGCATTTT	CASSSEGEGGQPQHF
NA	TRBJ1-1	TRBV5-1	once	TGCGCCAGCAGCCCTGAACAGGTAAACACTGAAGCTTTCTTT	CASSPEQVNTEAFF
NA	TRBJ1-2	TRBV7-8	NA	TGTGCCAGCAGCTTACGTGTCAGGGATTATGGCTACACCTTC	CASSLRVRDYGYTF
TRBD2	TRBJ2-5	TRBV27	NA	TGTGCCAGCAGTTTGGTAGCGGGCGACCTTCAAGAGACCCAGTACTTC	CASSLVAGDLQETQYF
TRBD2	TRBJ2-5	TRBV5-4	NA	TGTGCCAGCAGCCATAGCGGGGGACGGATGCAAGAGACCCAGTACTTC	CASSHSGGRMQETQYF
NA	TRBJ2-3	TRBV5-1	NA	TGCGCCAGCCTCGACAGGACCAGCACAGATACGCAGTATTTT	CASLDRTSTDTQYF
NA	TRBJ2-2	TRBV5-4	NA	TGTGCCAGCAGCTTACCCCAGGGCACCGGGGAGCTGTTTTTT	CASSLPQGTGELFF
NA	TRBJ2-1	TRBV10-3	NA	TGTGCCATTGGCTATCAGGACAATGAGCAGTTCTTC	CAIGYQDNEQFF
TRBD2	TRBJ2-1	TRBV15	NA	TGTGCCACCAGCAGGAGTATAGCGGGGGAAAACAATGAGCAGTTCTTC	CATSRSIAGENNEQFF
NA	TRBJ1-4	TRBV9	NA	TGTGCCAGCAGCGTAGCAGGGGATGAAAAACTGTTTTTT	CASSVAGDEKLFF
TRBD1	TRBJ2-3	TRBV9	NA	TGTGCCAGCAGCCCCGGGACAGGGGGAGGCACAGATACGCAGTATTTT	CASSPGTGGGTDTQYF